The 19 T cell receptor beta chains in this list originate from one sample, sequenced in a study of response to subunit inactivated influenza vaccine. In TCRdb, the RT-PCR reads were re-called with MiXCR into one record per CDR3 protein. The profile shows roughly 520,000 distinct CDR3 sequences, around 25% of them singletons. This specimen consisted of CD4+ T cells sorted from PBMCs, obtained less than 6 days after vaccination. The origin of the receptors is a man aged 50 to 59 who received an inactivated influenza vaccine.

This clonotype was counted only a few times. The V and J genes are TRBV20-1 and TRBJ2-1; 12 bases agree with TRBD2. V lost 1 base and J lost 5; bases outside the gene matches: 3. The CDR3 has 15 amino acids. Germline V lookup: CDR1 DFQATT, CDR2 SNEGSKA (reference sequence). CDR3 sequence reads: CSARVTSGGNNEQFF. The DNA of the CDR3 is TGCAGTGCTAGAGTGACTAGCGGGGGAAACAATGAGCAGTTCTTC.

The V and J genes are TRBV6-5 and TRBJ1-2, with D unclear. Between the trimmed V and J ends, which lost 0 bases and 2 bases, there was a span of 10 bases. CDR1 and CDR2 from the germline V gene are MNHEY and SVGAGI. The CDR3 length is 15 residues. The CDR3: CASSYSRSANYGYTF. CDR3 bases: TGTGCCAGCAGTTACTCCCGGAGTGCGAACTATGGCTACACCTTC.

The V call is TRBV28, the J call TRBJ2-5, with TRBD2 matching over 7 bases. The germline gives CDR1 MDHEN, CDR2 SYDVKM. CDR3 length: 14 amino acids. After removal of 6 bases from V and 2 bases from J, the junction contained 6 bases not matched to a gene. The CDR3 loop is CASRASGPQETQYF. The CDR3 coding sequence is TGTGCCAGCAGGGCTAGCGGTCCGCAAGAGACCCAGTACTTC.

This clonotype turned up a few times. The chain is built from TRBV12-3 or TRBV12-4 and TRBJ2-1; possible D gene TRBD1, 6 bases. V was shortened by 3 bases and J by 5 bases, with 8 bases between the two germline ends. This CDR3 region has 13 residues. CDR3 sequence (DNA): TGTGCCAGCAGTTTTAACAGGGACAATGAGCAGTTCTTC. Translated: CASSFNRDNEQFF.

CDR3 nucleotides: TGTGCCATCAGTGTCCTAGCTGGCAATGAGCAGTTCTTC. The encoded protein is CAISVLAGNEQFF. The V gene is TRBV10-3, the J gene TRBJ2-1, with a weak D call TRBD2 (5 bases). CDR3 length: 13 amino acids. Trimming pared 4 bases from V and 6 bases from J, leaving 10 bases between. The germline V gene encodes CDR1 ENHRY and CDR2 SYGVKD.

Ten or more counts support this clonotype. This chain links TRBV20-1 with TRBJ2-5, with D unresolved. Trimming pared 0 bases from V and 1 base from J, leaving 9 bases between. The CDR3 loop spans 14 amino acids. Germline CDR1 DFQATT, CDR2 SNEGSKA (reference sequence). The CDR3 nucleotides read TGCAGTGCTAGAGATCTTCGTGGCCAAGAGACCCAGTACTTC. Protein sequence: CSARDLRGQETQYF.

The gene calls are TRBV20-1 and TRBJ2-7; no reliable D call. Germline CDR1 and CDR2: DFQATT and SNEGSKA (reference sequence). The CDR3 is 15 amino acids. The V end was cut by 0 bases, the J end by 4 bases, with 16 bases between. CDR3 sequence (DNA): TGCAGTGCTAGAGATGAAGCAGCGCGACCGTACGAGCAGTACTTC. It encodes CSARDEAARPYEQYF.

This clonotype was seen a handful of times. V usage is TRBV25-1 and J usage is TRBJ1-2; D may be TRBD1 (6 bases). CDR1 is MGHDK and CDR2 is SYGVNS in the germline V gene. The V and J ends lost 6 bases and 6 bases respectively, with 17 bases between them. This CDR3 has 14 residues. Written as DNA, the CDR3 is TGTGCCAGCAGAGGAACCGGGGCAGGGGATGGCTACACCTTC. Translating it yields CASRGTGAGDGYTF.

The V call is TRBV5-1, the J call TRBJ1-6; 7 nucleotides match TRBD1. CDR3 size: 16 residues. The V segment lost 0 bases and the J segment 4 bases; nucleotides outside the gene matches: 4. Germline-derived CDR1 and CDR2 are SGHRS and YFSETQ. The CDR3 coding sequence is TGCGCCAGCAGCTTGGCGGGACAGCGGTATAATTCACCCCTCCACTTT. Its translation is CASSLAGQRYNSPLHF.

The DNA of the CDR3 is TGTGCCAGCAGCCGATCACTAGCGGGATCTTTCTCCTACGAGCAGTACTTC. Protein sequence: CASSRSLAGSFSYEQYF. J is TRBJ2-7 and V is TRBV3-1, with TRBD2 matching 10 bases. Germline V gene lookup returns CDR1 LGHDT and CDR2 YNNKEL (reference sequence). The J segment lost 0 bases and the V segment lost 4 bases, leaving 9 bases of the junction unmatched. The CDR3 runs 17 residues.

This clonotype was counted between two and nine times. The rearrangement joins TRBV29-1 to TRBJ2-3, with D hard to call. CDR1 is SQVTM and CDR2 is ANQGSEA in the germline V gene. The CDR3 consists of 12 residues. Trimming took 4 bases from V and 1 from J, leaving 6 bases between them. The CDR3 reads CSVGQRTDTQYF. In nucleotides, the CDR3 is TGCAGCGTTGGGCAGCGCACAGATACGCAGTATTTT.

This clonotype was counted between two and nine times. The gene calls are TRBV12-3 or TRBV12-4 and TRBJ2-3; tentative D call: TRBD1 (6 bases). The V end lost 5 bases, the J end lost 3 bases, and 9 bases lay between the germline ends. The CDR3 runs to 13 residues. CDR3 sequence: CASSRDTTDTQYF. For the CDR3, the DNA is TGTGCCAGCAGTAGGGACACTACAGATACGCAGTATTTT.

This clonotype was seen only a few times. The chain couples TRBV20-1 to TRBJ1-2, with D perhaps matching TRBD1 (6 bases). Germline CDR1 and CDR2: DFQATT and SNEGSKA (reference sequence). V was pared by 2 bases and J by 3 bases, with 13 bases between. The CDR3 is 14 residues long. Written as DNA, the CDR3 is TGCAGTGCTAGACCCGCGGGGGCCGACTATGGCTACACCTTC. Translated, it gives CSARPAGADYGYTF.

In this sample, this clonotype turned up a few times. The chain uses TRBV12-3 or TRBV12-4 and TRBJ2-7, with TRBD1 matching 9 bases. The J segment lost 6 bases and the V segment lost 6 bases, leaving 9 bases of the junction unmatched. The CDR3 spans 14 residues. CDR3 sequence (DNA): TGTGCCAGCAGCCTACAGGGGGCGGTGGTCGAGCAGTACTTC. Protein product: CASSLQGAVVEQYF.

The chain combines TRBV29-1 with TRBJ2-3; 9 bases fit TRBD1. V lost 4 bases to trimming and J lost 4 bases; unmatched junction nucleotides: 6. Germline CDR1 is SQVTM and CDR2 is ANQGSEA. The CDR3 is 14 amino acids. The CDR3 nucleotides read TGCAGCGTTGTGGGACAGGGTTTGGCAGATACGCAGTATTTT. Translated: CSVVGQGLADTQYF.

This chain connects TRBV12-3 or TRBV12-4 to TRBJ1-2, with D hard to call. Between the trimmed V and J ends, which lost 6 bases and 8 bases, there was a span of 16 bases. The CDR3 extends over 13 amino acids. The CDR3 DNA follows: TGTGCCAGCAGCCCCCAACTGGGGAGCGGCTACACCTTC. This gives the protein CASSPQLGSGYTF.

V and J are TRBV20-1 and TRBJ2-1; tentatively, D is TRBD1 or TRBD2 (5 bases each). The ends were cut back, 3 bases at V and 0 bases at J, with 15 bases in the middle. CDR1 and CDR2 from the germline V gene are DFQATT and SNEGSKA (reference sequence). This CDR3 comprises 16 residues. CDR3 coding DNA: TGCAGTGCTAGGGGGACGGCGTGGAGCTCCTACAATGAGCAGTTCTTC. It translates to CSARGTAWSSYNEQFF.

The chain carries TRBV10-2 and TRBJ1-1, with a tentative D call TRBD1 (5 bases). CDR1 is WSHSY and CDR2 is SAAADI in the germline V gene. This CDR3 is built from 14 residues. Trimming cost V 7 bases and J 1 base, with 13 bases left between them. The CDR3 here is CASKGTGGNTEAFF. CDR3 bases: TGCGCCAGCAAGGGTACCGGGGGGAACACTGAAGCTTTCTTT.

CDR3 in amino acids: CSASSGVNYEQYF. As DNA, the CDR3 is TGCAGTGCCAGCTCGGGGGTGAACTACGAGCAGTACTTC. V is TRBV20-1 and J is TRBJ2-7; tentatively, D is TRBD2 (6 bases). Germline values: CDR1 DFQATT, CDR2 SNEGSKA (reference sequence). V was pared by 6 bases and J by 3 bases, with 15 bases between. The CDR3 sequence is 13 residues long.